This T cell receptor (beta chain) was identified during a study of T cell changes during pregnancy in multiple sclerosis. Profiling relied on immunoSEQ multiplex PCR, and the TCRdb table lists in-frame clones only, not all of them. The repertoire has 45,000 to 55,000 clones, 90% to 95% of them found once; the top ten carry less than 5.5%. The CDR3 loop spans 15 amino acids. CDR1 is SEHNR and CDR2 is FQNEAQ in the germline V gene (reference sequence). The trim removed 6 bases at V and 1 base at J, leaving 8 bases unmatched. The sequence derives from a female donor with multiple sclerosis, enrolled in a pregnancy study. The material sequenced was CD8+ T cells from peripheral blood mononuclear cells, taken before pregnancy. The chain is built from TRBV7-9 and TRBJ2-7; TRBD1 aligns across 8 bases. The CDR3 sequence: CASSQGQGPSYEQYF. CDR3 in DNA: TGTGCCAGCAGTCAAGGACAGGGACCTTCCTACGAGCAGTACTTC.